These 15 T cell receptor beta chains share one sample of origin, sequenced in a study of regulatory T cells in long-lasting Graves disease. The time point is: newly diagnosed GD, antithyroid drugs for less than 3 months. After RNA was extracted from PBMCs, the TCR library was made from it. Investigators prepared the TCR beta libraries by applying iRepertoire HTBI primers and Arm-PCR of CDR3 regions. Each CDR3 protein is one row after TCRdb ran MiXCR on the multiplex PCR reads. The table lists more than 350,000 distinct CDR3 sequences, about 15% of them singletons. These same data were also listed under a study on T cells in Graves' hyperthyroidism and ophthalmopathy.

The source was peripheral blood mononuclear cells (PBMCs), collected at new diagnosis, from a patient treated with antithyroid drugs. The origin of the receptors is a woman between 25 and 40 years old with Graves disease.

This clonotype was recorded at least ten times. V and J are TRBV7-8 and TRBJ1-2, with 10 bases identical to TRBD1. Germline V gene data show CDR1 as SGHVS and CDR2 as FQNEAQ. The CDR3 is 16 residues long. Losses at the gene ends were 5 bases for V and 2 bases for J; bases not matched to a gene: 8. Here the CDR3 reads CASSLGQGGVNYGYTF. Here the CDR3 DNA reads TGTGCCAGCAGCCTCGGACAGGGGGGTGTAAACTATGGCTACACCTTC.

V gene TRBV27 combines with J gene TRBJ1-5; unclear D gene. The V and J ends lost 3 bases and 0 bases respectively, with 9 bases between them. Germline V gene lookup returns CDR1 MNHEY and CDR2 SMNVEV (reference sequence). The CDR3 is made up of 15 amino acids. CDR3 nucleotide sequence: TGTGCCAGCAGTTTTGATTGGAATAGCAATCAGCCCCAGCATTTT. Its translation is CASSFDWNSNQPQHF.

In its sample, this clonotype was seen a few times. V gene TRBV19 combines with J gene TRBJ2-1; 7 bases map to TRBD2. Germline lookup yields CDR1 LNHDA and CDR2 SQIVND (reference sequence). The CDR3 totals 16 residues. The ends lost 4 bases at V and 16 bases at J; junction bases unmatched: 22. The CDR3 DNA sequence: TGTGCCAGTAGTAAGAAAACTGGGGGGGTGTGGGCAGAAGGATTCTTC. The encoded protein is CASSKKTGGVWAEGFF.

This clonotype was counted ten times or more. The gene calls are TRBV5-6 and TRBJ2-7, with TRBD1 as a possible D gene (6 bases). This CDR3 is 13 amino acids long. Germline-derived CDR1 and CDR2 are SGHDT and YYEEEE. V gave up 2 bases and J gave up 3 bases, with 9 bases separating them. The CDR3 is CASSFDRNYEQYF. The DNA of the CDR3 is TGTGCCAGCAGCTTTGACAGGAACTACGAGCAGTACTTC.

This clonotype was detected many times. This sequence joins TRBV11-2 and TRBJ2-5; 8 bases are shared with TRBD2. The CDR3 covers 15 residues. CDR1 and CDR2 from the germline V gene are SGHAT and FQNNGV. V trimming: 5 bases; J trimming: 2 bases; junction bases outside the gene matches: 7. The CDR3 loop reads CASSPSAGGQETQYF. In DNA form, the CDR3 reads TGTGCCAGCAGCCCCAGTGCGGGGGGTCAAGAGACCCAGTACTTC.

This clonotype was observed a handful of times. CDR3 sequence: CASSGVLGTYEQYF. CDR3 nucleotide sequence: TGCGCCAGCAGCGGAGTTCTGGGCACCTACGAGCAGTACTTC. The chain couples TRBV10-1 to TRBJ2-7; D unresolved. Germline loops: CDR1 WNHNN, CDR2 SYGVQD (reference sequence). This CDR3 is built from 14 residues. Trimming shortened V by 6 bases and J by 2 bases, and 14 bases separated the two germline ends.

This clonotype was seen a few times. The chain recombines TRBV20-1 with TRBJ2-7; D may match TRBD1 or TRBD2 (6 bases each). Germline V gene data show CDR1 as DFQATT and CDR2 as SNEGSKA (reference sequence). Trimming shortened V by 7 bases and J by 1 base, and 14 bases separated the two germline ends. CDR3 size: 13 residues. The DNA for the CDR3 is TGCAGTGGAAAAAGGGGGGTTTCCTACGAGCAGTACTTC. Translation gives CSGKRGVSYEQYF.

This clonotype has a count of ten or more. The rearrangement uses TRBV28 and TRBJ1-1, with a tentative D call TRBD1 (5 bases). V dropped 3 bases and J dropped 4 bases, with 12 bases sitting between them. This CDR3 contains 14 residues. Germline V gene lookup returns CDR1 MDHEN and CDR2 SYDVKM. The DNA of the CDR3 is TGTGCCAGCAGTTTTGAACAGGAGGTCACTGAAGCTTTCTTT. It is translated as CASSFEQEVTEAFF.

The V gene is TRBV20-1, the J gene TRBJ2-2, with 11 bases fitting TRBD1. The trim removed 0 bases at V and 3 bases at J, leaving 9 bases unmatched. This CDR3 is 18 amino acids long. Germline V gene lookup returns CDR1 DFQATT and CDR2 SNEGSKA (reference sequence). CDR3 amino acids: CSARDTDRGRLDTGELFF. The CDR3 nucleotides are TGCAGTGCTAGAGACACGGACAGGGGGCGATTGGACACCGGGGAGCTGTTTTTT.

The genes are TRBV9 and TRBJ1-1, with TRBD1 identical over 8 bases. With V trimmed by 3 bases and J by 6 bases, 7 bases remained unmatched. Germline V gene sequence: CDR1 SGDLS, CDR2 YYNGEE. The CDR3 extends over 14 amino acids. DNA of the CDR3: TGTGCCAGCAGCGCCCACAGGGGGGGGGCTGAAGCTTTCTTT. Translating it yields CASSAHRGGAEAFF.

The chain couples TRBV24-1 to TRBJ2-7, with D perhaps TRBD1 (6 bases). CDR3 length: 15 residues. The germline V gene has CDR1 KGHDR and CDR2 SFDVKD. V gave up 4 bases and J gave up 6 bases, with 18 bases separating them. CDR3 coding DNA: TGTGCCACCAGTGACGCCGGACAGTCTAAGGGCGAGCAGTACTTC. It specifies CATSDAGQSKGEQYF.

The table lists this clonotype with many counts. The V call is TRBV7-9, the J call TRBJ2-5; TRBD1 matches at 9 bases. Trimming at V came to 4 bases and at J to 5 bases, leaving 8 bases not matched to a gene. This CDR3 is built from 15 residues. In germline, CDR1 is SEHNR, CDR2 FQNEAQ (reference sequence). Here the CDR3 DNA reads TGTGCCAGCAGCTCCCCCGGACAGGGGTATGAGACCCAGTACTTC. Amino acid sequence: CASSSPGQGYETQYF.

The chain uses TRBV13 and TRBJ2-1, with 7 bases fitting TRBD2. The germline V gene encodes CDR1 PRHDT and CDR2 FYEKMQ (reference sequence). J was trimmed by 5 bases and V by 7 bases; bases with no gene match: 11. This CDR3 has 15 amino acids. Here the CDR3 DNA reads TGTGCCAGCAAGAATCCGGGACTACCAGACAATGAGCAGTTCTTC. Amino acids: CASKNPGLPDNEQFF.

To note about this clonotype: This may stem from a read error, because a much larger clone lies one nucleotide away. The chain employs TRBV30 and TRBJ2-2, with 8 bases lining up with TRBD2. V was pared by 2 bases and J by 6 bases, with 8 bases of the junction left unmatched. The germline V gene has CDR1 GTSNPN and CDR2 SVGIG (reference sequence). This CDR3 has 15 residues. CDR3 region: CAWSIRERESGELFF. The DNA for the CDR3 is TGTGCCTGGAGTATACGCGAGCGGGAGTCCGGGGAGCTGTTTTTT.

The rearrangement uses TRBV19 and TRBJ2-2, with D hard to call. The CDR3 runs to 13 residues. V lost 3 bases and J lost 6, with 8 bases in between. Per germline, CDR1 LNHDA and CDR2 SQIVND (reference sequence). CDR3: CASSMSDAGELFF. The CDR3 bases are TGTGCCAGTAGTATGTCGGACGCCGGGGAGCTGTTTTTT.